This entry features one TCR beta chain sequence. In the study's own analysis: The authors estimated nucleated cell counts from reference gene primer amplification. Sequenced by immunoSEQ multiplex PCR; TCRdb stores in-frame clones only, minus some. V and J calls and clone size are copied from that table; D and trimming were computed from the DNA. This table has more than 70,000 clones, around 83% appearing once. CDR1 WNHNN and CDR2 SYGVQD come from the germline V gene (reference sequence). CDR3 length: 16 residues. J gave up 2 bases and V 6 bases, and 12 bases lay outside the gene matches. These data come from a study of blood T cell repertoires in COVID-19. As for the study in general: Whether acute or convalescent, the COVID-19 samples came from the United States, Italy and Spain.

The chain links TRBV10-1 to TRBJ2-7; 8 bases line up with TRBD2. This TCR was recovered from an older woman with acute or convalescent COVID-19. The specimen sequenced was peripheral blood. The CDR3: CASRWAAREAPYEQYF. The CDR3 DNA reads TGCGCCAGCAGGTGGGCCGCGCGGGAGGCCCCCTACGAGCAGTACTTC.